The 5 T cell receptor beta chains presented below share a single source sample, sequenced in a study of identical twins. TCRdb recomputed calls from the 5' RACE reads with MiXCR, one row per CDR3 protein. There are fewer than 650,000 distinct CDR3 sequences in the sample; under 8.5% occur only once, and about 1.6% lies in the top ten. These data are also associated with another study on yellow fever vaccine responses in identical twins.

Sequenced: PBMCs. The receptors here all came from a woman under 30 in good health.

The rearrangement joins TRBV24-1 to TRBJ1-2, with D perhaps matching TRBD1 (5 bases). CDR1 and CDR2 from the germline V gene are KGHDR and SFDVKD. With 6 bases removed from V and 2 bases from J, the gap between germline ends came to 12 bases. CDR3 length: 14 amino acids. The CDR3 is CATSKTELNYGYTF. The CDR3 DNA follows: TGTGCCACCAGTAAGACAGAGCTGAACTATGGCTACACCTTC.

The rearrangement links TRBV21-1 to TRBJ2-2; the DNA was not used to check the table's D call, TRBD1. TRBV21-1 is deemed a pseudogene. The CDR3 sequence is 18 residues long. For the CDR3, the DNA is TGTGCCAGCAGCAAAAGGACAGGAGAAGATGAGAGCACCGGGGAGCTGTTTTTT. It encodes CASSKRTGEDESTGELFF.

There are a few counts of this clonotype. The V call is TRBV20-1, the J call TRBJ2-1; 7 bases fit TRBD1. Germline V CDR1 and CDR2: DFQATT, SNEGSKA (reference sequence). This CDR3 has 14 residues. V gave up 3 bases and J gave up 1 base; unmatched junction bases: 3. CDR3 sequence: CSARMGQSYNEQFF. In DNA form, the CDR3 reads TGCAGTGCTAGGATGGGACAGTCCTACAATGAGCAGTTCTTC.

In this sample, this clonotype turned up many times. This chain connects TRBV3-1 to TRBJ2-1, with D unclear. This CDR3 spans 13 amino acids. Germline CDR1 reads LGHDT; CDR2 reads YNNKEL (reference sequence). Trimming cost V 0 bases and J 2 bases, with 2 bases left between them. As DNA, the CDR3 is TGTGCCAGCAGCCAAGACGCCTACAATGAGCAGTTCTTC. The encoded protein is CASSQDAYNEQFF.

The chain joins TRBV2 to TRBJ1-2; D unresolved. The germline V gene encodes CDR1 SNHLY and CDR2 FYNNEI. The CDR3 consists of 13 residues. V gave up 7 bases and J gave up 4 bases, with 13 bases separating them. CDR3 residues: CASIHDGSYGYTF. In nucleotides, the CDR3 is TGTGCCAGCATCCATGACGGTTCCTATGGCTACACCTTC.